One sample yielded the 25 T cell receptor beta chains listed below, sequenced in a study of cytotoxic CD8 clonotypes in ibrutinib-treated CLL. TCRdb's table, derived via immunoSEQ multiplex PCR, lists solely in-frame clones and lacks some. Counted here are roughly 200,000 clones, roughly 72% occurring once; the ten biggest clones make up roughly 13%. Sequenced material: PBMCs, taken after 24 months of ibrutinib treatment. The receptors derive from a human donor with chronic lymphocytic leukemia.

In the case of this clone: One junction end disagrees with the germline gene, perhaps due to a read error. At the DNA level, this CDR3 is encoded by other sequences in the same sample as well. The rearrangement joins TRBV30 to TRBJ1-2, with no clear D. Germline assignment: CDR1 GTSNPN and CDR2 SVGIG (reference sequence). The CDR3 contains 12 residues. The CDR3 is CAWSVRAYGYTF. DNA of the CDR3: TGCGCCTGGAGTGTACGGGCTTATGGCTACACCTTC.

The chain recombines TRBV4-3 with TRBJ2-3; TRBD2 aligns across 11 bases. Unmatched junction bases numbered 11, after V lost 0 bases and J lost 3 bases. Germline CDR1 and CDR2: LGHNA and YSLEER. This CDR3 comprises 19 residues. The CDR3 loop is CASSQDYSGRAGVTDTQYF. Here the CDR3 DNA reads TGCGCCAGCAGCCAAGATTATAGCGGGAGGGCCGGGGTAACAGATACGCAGTATTTT.

V and J are TRBV11-3 and TRBJ2-3; a possible D gene is TRBD2 (5 bases). Trimming removed 2 bases from V and 5 bases from J, with 11 bases in between. The CDR3 contains 14 residues. From germline, CDR1 is SGHNT and CDR2 YENEEA. CDR3 sequence reads: CASSLRTSGDTQYF. CDR3 sequence (DNA): TGTGCCAGCAGCTTAAGGACCAGCGGAGATACGCAGTATTTT.

In this sample, this clone turned up a few times. Other DNA variants within this sample encode the same CDR3. The J gene is TRBJ2-7, the V gene TRBV5-1; 7 bases match TRBD1. The J segment lost 4 bases and the V segment lost 1 base, leaving 2 bases of the junction unmatched. The CDR3 totals 13 residues. CDR1 and CDR2 (germline): SGHRS, YFSETQ. The CDR3 DNA reads as TGCGCCAGCAGCTTGAGACAGGGATACGAGCAGTACTTC. Translating it yields CASSLRQGYEQYF.

This chain links TRBV7-2 with TRBJ2-5; 12 nucleotides agree with TRBD2. The CDR3 is made up of 15 amino acids. V was pared by 5 bases and J by 6 bases, with 7 bases of the junction left unmatched. CDR1 and CDR2 (germline): SGHTA, FQGNSA. The CDR3 spells CASSPTSGRVKTQYF. The CDR3, as DNA: TGTGCCAGCAGCCCGACTAGCGGGAGAGTGAAGACCCAGTACTTC.

This chain connects TRBV19 to TRBJ2-1; 9 nucleotides agree with TRBD2. The CDR3 spans 17 residues. Trimming cost V 3 bases and J 5 bases; bases outside gene matches: 11. Germline assignment: CDR1 LNHDA and CDR2 SQIVND (reference sequence). The CDR3 is CASSIQPGREGDNEQFF. CDR3 nucleotide sequence: TGTGCCAGTAGTATCCAACCGGGGCGGGAGGGAGACAATGAGCAGTTCTTC.

The chain combines TRBV2 with TRBJ2-5; D perhaps matches TRBD2 (6 bases). Germline lookup yields CDR1 SNHLY and CDR2 FYNNEI. Trimming removed 9 bases at V and 2 bases at J, with 10 bases between. CDR3 length equals 12 residues. CDR3 protein: CARGLRQETQYF. The CDR3 DNA is TGTGCCAGGGGACTGAGGCAAGAGACCCAGTACTTC.

The genes are TRBV11-2 and TRBJ2-5; D is perhaps TRBD2 (5 bases). Trimming stripped 0 bases from V and 2 bases from J, with 10 bases between. The length of the CDR3 is 15 residues. Germline V gene lookup returns CDR1 SGHAT and CDR2 FQNNGV. The CDR3, as DNA: TGTGCCAGCAGCTTAGATCTTGGGAGACAAGAGACCCAGTACTTC. Its translation: CASSLDLGRQETQYF.

The J gene is TRBJ1-2, the V gene TRBV7-2; no clear D gene. This CDR3 contains 14 residues. The V and J ends lost 2 bases and 2 bases respectively, with 9 bases between them. Germline loops: CDR1 SGHTA, CDR2 FQGNSA. The CDR3 region has the DNA TGTGCCAGCAGCTTAAGCAGCCAAAACTATGGCTACACCTTC. Its translation is CASSLSSQNYGYTF.

V is TRBV5-4 and J is TRBJ2-4; D gene unclear. This CDR3 is built from 14 residues. V was shortened by 0 bases and J by 0 bases, with 4 bases between the two germline ends. Germline CDR1 reads SGHNT; CDR2 reads YYREEE (reference sequence). This chain's CDR3 is CASSLELAKNIQYF. For the CDR3, the DNA is TGTGCCAGCAGCTTGGAACTAGCCAAAAACATTCAGTACTTC.

CDR3 bases: TGTGCCAGCTCACTGAGAAACAGGGGGGCCACTGAAGCTTTCTTT. Its protein is CASSLRNRGATEAFF. The chain is built from TRBV18 and TRBJ1-1; 8 positions agree with TRBD1. The CDR3 is 15 amino acids. Germline V gene sequence: CDR1 KGHSH, CDR2 LQKENI. Unmatched junction bases numbered 8, after V lost 4 bases and J lost 4 bases. Together with reference TRBV18 and TRBJ1-1, the CDR3 gives the full variable domain: NAGVMQNPRHLVRRRGQEARLRCSPMKGHSHVYWYRQLPEEGLKFMVYLQKENIIDESGMPKERFSAEFPKEGPSILRIQQVVRGDSAAYFCASSLRNRGATEAFFGQGTRLTVV.

CDR3 bases: TGTGCCAGCAGCTCGAGGGCTAGCGGGAGGACCAATGAGCAGTTCTTC. Encoded protein: CASSSRASGRTNEQFF. This chain connects TRBV9 to TRBJ2-1; 11 positions agree with TRBD2. V gave up 4 bases and J gave up 6 bases; unmatched junction bases: 9. This CDR3 contains 16 residues. Per the germline V gene, CDR1 is SGDLS and CDR2 is YYNGEE.

The chain carries TRBV5-6 and TRBJ2-7; TRBD2 aligns across 10 bases. With V trimmed by 2 bases and J by 0 bases, 11 bases remained unmatched. The CDR3 is 18 residues long. From germline, CDR1 is SGHDT and CDR2 YYEEEE. The CDR3 bases are TGTGCCAGCAGCTTACTTAGGACTAGCGGTGATGGCTCCTACGAGCAGTACTTC. Translated, it gives CASSLLRTSGDGSYEQYF.

The rearrangement joins TRBV4-1 to TRBJ2-3; D unresolved. CDR1 is MGHRA and CDR2 is YSYEKL in the germline V gene. This CDR3 contains 14 residues. V was pared by 1 base and J by 3 bases, with 8 bases between. The CDR3, as DNA: TGCGCCAGCAGCCAAGTTTCAGTTACAGATACGCAGTATTTT. Its translation is CASSQVSVTDTQYF.

The chain carries TRBV19 and TRBJ2-1; no firm D call. The CDR3 is 19 amino acids. V was pared by 5 bases and J by 0 bases, with 23 bases between. The germline V gene has CDR1 LNHDA and CDR2 SQIVND (reference sequence). The CDR3 coding sequence is TGTGCCAGTAGTCCCATTCCTAGGCCTTCCCAAAGCTCCTACAATGAGCAGTTCTTC. Residues: CASSPIPRPSQSSYNEQFF.

The chain links TRBV19 to TRBJ2-7; 7 nucleotides align to TRBD1. The V and J ends lost 6 bases and 5 bases, in that order; junction bases with no gene match: 7. This CDR3 comprises 13 residues. Germline V gene data show CDR1 as LNHDA and CDR2 as SQIVND (reference sequence). The CDR3 DNA is TGTGCCAGTAGCAAACAGGGGTTGGACGAGCAGTACTTC. Its translation: CASSKQGLDEQYF.

The gene calls are TRBV27 and TRBJ2-7; TRBD1 aligns across 7 bases. The CDR3 spans 15 residues. The ends lost 8 bases at V and 0 bases at J; junction bases unmatched: 10. The germline CDR1 and CDR2 sequences are MNHEY and SMNVEV (reference sequence). CDR3 DNA: TGTGCCAGCTCGTCACTAGGGGGCAGCTCCTACGAGCAGTACTTC. Its translation is CASSSLGGSSYEQYF.

V is TRBV30 and J is TRBJ2-3; D gene ambiguous. This CDR3 comprises 14 residues. Germline CDR1 is GTSNPN and CDR2 is SVGIG (reference sequence). V was clipped by 0 bases and J by 1 base, with 8 bases between them. For the CDR3, the DNA is TGTGCCTGGAGTGTCCGTTTGGGCACAGATACGCAGTATTTT. Encoded protein: CAWSVRLGTDTQYF.

The V call is TRBV4-3, the J call TRBJ2-7, with D hard to call. The germline V and J ends were trimmed by 2 bases and 4 bases, with 12 bases remaining between them. Germline V gene lookup returns CDR1 LGHNA and CDR2 YSLEER. This CDR3 is built from 14 residues. The CDR3 nucleotides read TGCGCCAGCAGCCAATGGCACAGAACGTACGAGCAGTACTTC. The encoded protein is CASSQWHRTYEQYF.

The rearrangement uses TRBV29-1 and TRBJ1-1; TRBD1 might be the D (5 bases). CDR1 and CDR2 (germline): SQVTM, ANQGSEA. Deletions cut 4 bases from V and 0 bases from J, with 6 bases between. The length of the CDR3 is 12 residues. The DNA for the CDR3 is TGCAGCGTTGGGGGGGTGAACACTGAAGCTTTCTTT. Encoded protein: CSVGGVNTEAFF.

J is TRBJ2-3 and V is TRBV7-2, with D perhaps TRBD2 (5 bases). CDR3 length: 14 residues. V was trimmed by 3 bases and J by 6 bases, leaving 13 bases between them. The V gene's germline CDR1 is SGHTA and CDR2 FQGNSA. This chain's CDR3 is CASSLGSGRDTQYF. CDR3 DNA sequence: TGTGCCAGCAGCTTGGGGAGCGGACGCGATACGCAGTATTTT.

This sequence joins TRBV5-4 and TRBJ2-7; 11 bases are a match to TRBD1. CDR1 SGHNT and CDR2 YYREEE come from the germline V gene (reference sequence). Unmatched junction bases numbered 1, after V lost 4 bases and J lost 4 bases. The CDR3 contains 13 residues. The chain's CDR3 is CASSRDRGYEQYF. For the CDR3, the DNA is TGTGCCAGCAGCCGGGACAGGGGGTACGAGCAGTACTTC.

This clone showed up just once. The chain links TRBV19 to TRBJ1-1; TRBD1 agrees at 10 bases. With 4 bases clipped from V and 3 bases from J, the junction kept 11 bases outside the gene matches. This CDR3 comprises 17 residues. Germline CDR1 reads LNHDA; CDR2 reads SQIVND (reference sequence). The CDR3 nucleotides are TGTGCCAGTAGTAATCAGCGCGGGGGACAGGGGTACACTGAAGCTTTCTTT. Protein product: CASSNQRGGQGYTEAFF.

This rearrangement joins TRBV19 to TRBJ1-2, with 7 bases identical to TRBD1. Germline values: CDR1 LNHDA, CDR2 SQIVND (reference sequence). V trimming: 3 bases; J trimming: 3 bases; junction bases outside the gene matches: 7. The CDR3 length is 15 residues. CDR3 sequence reads: CASSIRTGRYYGYTF. The CDR3 coding sequence is TGTGCCAGTAGTATTAGGACAGGCCGCTACTATGGCTACACCTTC.

J is TRBJ2-1 and V is TRBV7-3; no clear D. The CDR3 consists of 12 residues. Germline V lookup: CDR1 SGHTA, CDR2 FQGTGA. Trimming shortened V by 0 bases and J by 5 bases, and 2 bases separated the two germline ends. In nucleotides, the CDR3 is TGTGCCAGCAGCTTAACTCACAATGAGCAGTTCTTC. Translation gives CASSLTHNEQFF.